The rows below give T cell receptor beta chains drawn from one sample of a study of Ad26.COV2.S vaccination and SARS-CoV-2 variants. Repertoires were generated with immunoSEQ multiplex PCR, while TCRdb's copy carries only in-frame clones and drops some. The table lists about 410,000 clones, around 92% of them singletons. Sequences were derived from peripheral blood, sampled in a trial of Ad26.COV2.S vaccine versus placebo. Receptors were obtained from a person between 18 and 65 years old who received the Ad26.COV2.S COVID-19 vaccine or a placebo. CDR3s include the opening cysteine and the closing phenylalanine or tryptophan. The D gene is left open where the match is weak. Not all rows give a size; the values are once, few, many and, for expanded clones, a class.

size	V	D	J	CDR3	DNA
once	TRBV5-8	TRBD1	TRBJ1-1	CASSSRGQGVMDTEAFF	TGTGCCAGCAGCTCTAGAGGACAGGGGGTAATGGACACTGAAGCTTTCTTT
-	TRBV19	-	TRBJ2-7	CASSITGRGSYEQYF	TGTGCCAGTAGTATAACGGGACGAGGTTCGTACGAGCAGTACTTC
-	TRBV3-1/TRBV3-2	-	TRBJ2-3	CASSPLARTDTQYF	TGTGCCAGCAGCCCCCTCGCCCGCACAGATACGCAGTATTTT
once	TRBV25-1	-	TRBJ1-2	CASSAGTYGYTF	TGTGCCAGCAGTGCGGGAACCTATGGCTACACCTTC
-	TRBV30	-	TRBJ1-1	CAWTKGVGNTEAFF	TGTGCCTGGACCAAGGGGGTCGGGAACACTGAAGCTTTCTTT
-	TRBV19	TRBD2	TRBJ2-5	CASSIGLAGGPQETQYF	TGTGCCAGTAGTATCGGACTAGCGGGGGGGCCCCAAGAGACCCAGTACTTC
-	TRBV10-3	-	TRBJ2-5	CAISESSRDETQYF	TGTGCCATCAGTGAGTCGTCCAGGGATGAGACCCAGTACTTC
once	TRBV5-6	-	TRBJ2-1	CASSPTSGIAAYNEQFF	TGTGCCAGCAGCCCGACCTCAGGGATTGCTGCCTACAATGAGCAGTTCTTC
-	TRBV19	TRBD1	TRBJ1-3	CASSRVLGDSVSGNTIYF	TGTGCCAGTAGTAGGGTTTTGGGGGACAGCGTCTCTGGAAACACCATATATTTT
-	TRBV7-5	-	TRBJ2-3	CARSSGGRTTDTQYF	TGTGCCAGAAGCTCCGGGGGGCGGACCACAGATACGCAGTATTTT
-	TRBV28	-	TRBJ1-2	CASSLPPYPGGYTF	TGTGCCAGCAGTTTACCCCCGTACCCGGGAGGCTACACCTTC
-	TRBV5-1	-	TRBJ2-2	CASSLAGDTGELFF	TGCGCCAGCAGCTTGGCAGGGGACACCGGGGAGCTGTTTTTT
-	TRBV18	TRBD2	TRBJ2-3	CASSPSGVRNTQYF	TGTGCCAGCTCACCTAGCGGGGTCCGGAATACGCAGTATTTT
-	TRBV11-3	-	TRBJ2-1	CASSLGKGRWDEQFF	TGTGCCAGCAGCCTGGGTAAGGGGCGCTGGGATGAGCAGTTCTTC
-	TRBV19	TRBD1	TRBJ2-7	CASSRDRGASYEQYF	TGTGCCAGTAGTAGAGACAGGGGGGCATCCTACGAGCAGTACTTC
-	TRBV6-2/TRBV6-3	-	TRBJ1-1	CASSYSGKAAEAFF	TGTGCCAGCAGTTACTCGGGAAAGGCCGCTGAAGCTTTCTTT
-	TRBV19	-	TRBJ2-3	CASTSRGTGISTDTQYF	TGTGCCAGTACCTCCAGGGGAACAGGGATCAGCACAGATACGCAGTATTTT
-	TRBV7-8	-	TRBJ1-3	CASSLLGLALYF	TGTGCCAGCAGCTTATTAGGGCTAGCCCTATATTTT
few	TRBV6-5	TRBD1	TRBJ1-5	CASSQGTGPNVPQHF	TGTGCCAGCAGCCAGGGGACAGGCCCCAATGTGCCCCAGCATTTT
-	TRBV3-1/TRBV3-2	TRBD1	TRBJ1-6	CASSQTGVSPLHF	TGTGCCAGCAGCCAAACAGGGGTTTCACCCCTCCACTTT
-	TRBV7-8	TRBD2	TRBJ2-3	CASSLPRSLAGGDTDTQYF	TGTGCCAGCAGCTTACCGAGATCACTAGCGGGGGGGGACACAGATACGCAGTATTTT
-	TRBV9	TRBD2	TRBJ2-3	CASSVASGGKGTDTQYF	TGTGCCAGCAGCGTAGCTAGCGGGGGGAAAGGCACAGATACGCAGTATTTT
-	TRBV29-1	-	TRBJ2-7	CSVRRGPYEQYF	TGCAGCGTTCGAAGGGGCCCCTACGAGCAGTACTTC
-	TRBV7-2	TRBD2	TRBJ2-1	CASSPALGGTDEQFF	TGTGCCAGCAGCCCAGCTCTGGGGGGGACCGATGAGCAGTTCTTC
-	TRBV18	-	TRBJ2-3	CASSPPVGRSSTDTQYF	TGTGCCAGCTCACCACCGGTGGGGCGGTCTAGCACAGATACGCAGTATTTT
-	TRBV24-1	-	TRBJ2-7	CATSARVPTWEQYF	TGTGCCACCAGTGCAAGGGTCCCCACTTGGGAGCAGTACTTC
-	TRBV4-1	-	TRBJ2-7	CASSQIAAPAYEQYF	TGCGCCAGCAGCCAAATCGCGGCTCCTGCCTACGAGCAGTACTTC
-	TRBV19	TRBD1	TRBJ1-4	CASSRDRGEKLFF	TGTGCCAGTAGCCGGGACAGGGGGGAAAAACTGTTTTTT
-	TRBV6-5	-	TRBJ1-1	CASSYSATMNTEAFF	TGTGCCAGCAGTTACTCAGCGACCATGAACACTGAAGCTTTCTTT
-	TRBV27	TRBD1	TRBJ1-2	CASSLLSPTGPYGYTF	TGTGCCAGCAGTTTATTATCCCCGACAGGGCCTTATGGCTACACCTTC
-	TRBV27	-	TRBJ2-2	CASRSYSIQQTSTTGELFF	TGTGCCAGCAGATCATATTCAATACAACAAACCTCGACCACCGGGGAGCTGTTTTTT
-	TRBV9	-	TRBJ2-3	CASSVNKRAPTDTQYF	TGTGCCAGCAGCGTAAATAAGCGGGCCCCCACAGATACGCAGTATTTT
-	TRBV7-2	-	TRBJ1-1	CASSLLPGGGTEAFF	TGTGCCAGCAGCTTATTACCCGGAGGCGGCACTGAAGCTTTCTTT
-	TRBV6-2/TRBV6-3	-	TRBJ1-5	CASSYEGVVDQPQHF	TGTGCCAGCAGTTATGAGGGGGTAGTCGATCAGCCCCAGCATTTT
-	TRBV3-1/TRBV3-2	-	TRBJ2-5	CASSQRPPRETQYF	TGTGCCAGCAGCCAACGCCCTCCGCGGGAGACCCAGTACTTC
-	TRBV19	-	TRBJ1-5	CASSMGTPQPQHF	TGTGCCAGTAGTATGGGCACTCCTCAGCCCCAGCATTTT
-	TRBV9	TRBD1	TRBJ1-2	CASSVDGALSDRVDYGYTF	TGTGCCAGCAGCGTAGACGGGGCCCTCTCGGACAGGGTCGACTATGGCTACACCTTC
-	TRBV6-2/TRBV6-3	TRBD1	TRBJ2-1	CASSQDRDTYNEQFF	TGTGCCAGCAGCCAGGACAGGGACACCTACAATGAGCAGTTCTTC
few	TRBV6-2/TRBV6-3	TRBD2	TRBJ2-3	CASSYRRGSRTDTQYF	TGTGCCAGCAGTTACCGGCGGGGGTCTCGCACAGATACGCAGTATTTT
once	TRBV27	-	TRBJ2-3	CASSLFGSDTQYF	TGTGCCAGCAGTTTATTTGGGTCTGATACGCAGTATTTT
-	TRBV4-3	-	TRBJ2-2	CASSQGPDTNTGELFF	TGCGCCAGCAGCCAAGGGCCGGATACGAACACCGGGGAGCTGTTTTTT
-	TRBV15	-	TRBJ2-2	CATSRAQGGTGELFF	TGTGCCACCAGCAGAGCCCAGGGTGGCACCGGGGAGCTGTTTTTT
-	TRBV27	TRBD1	TRBJ1-1	CASSLGTVWGTEAFF	TGTGCCAGCAGTTTAGGGACAGTCTGGGGGACTGAAGCTTTCTTT
-	TRBV5-1	-	TRBJ2-1	CASSSRMFSGNEQFF	TGCGCCAGCAGCTCAAGGATGTTTAGCGGCAATGAGCAGTTCTTC
-	TRBV30	TRBD1	TRBJ1-6	CAWHRDRGSPLHF	TGTGCCTGGCACCGGGACAGGGGCTCACCCCTCCACTTT
-	TRBV14	-	TRBJ2-1	CASSQNGGRYNEQFF	TGTGCCAGCAGCCAAAACGGGGGCCGGTACAATGAGCAGTTCTTC
-	TRBV18	TRBD1	TRBJ1-3	CASSPPGPGGNSGNTIYF	TGTGCCAGCTCACCACCGGGGCCAGGGGGTAACTCTGGAAACACCATATATTTT
-	TRBV6-1	TRBD1	TRBJ1-4	CASSEGRQGGEKLFF	TGTGCCAGCAGTGAAGGTAGACAGGGGGGTGAAAAACTGTTTTTT
once	TRBV5-8	-	TRBJ2-7	CASSPTGDGSYEQYF	TGTGCCAGCAGCCCTACCGGCGACGGGTCCTACGAGCAGTACTTC
-	TRBV5-4	TRBD1	TRBJ1-1	CASSSPDRGATEAFF	TGTGCCAGCAGCTCCCCGGACAGGGGGGCCACTGAAGCTTTCTTT
-	TRBV5-4	-	TRBJ2-7	CASSKVGGQKSYEQYF	TGTGCCAGCAGCAAGGTAGGAGGACAGAAATCCTACGAGCAGTACTTC
-	TRBV4-1	-	TRBJ1-1	CASSQGGGLVAFF	TGCGCCAGCAGCCAAGGAGGGGGGCTAGTAGCTTTCTTT
-	TRBV10-1	TRBD2	TRBJ2-2	CASSDYGLAGGVTGELFF	TGCGCCAGCAGTGATTATGGACTAGCGGGGGGAGTCACCGGGGAGCTGTTTTTT
-	TRBV6-2/TRBV6-3	TRBD2	TRBJ2-1	CASSPAGLAGEDSYNEQFF	TGTGCCAGCAGTCCAGCGGGACTAGCGGGGGAAGACTCCTACAATGAGCAGTTCTTC
-	TRBV27	-	TRBJ1-6	CASSLSNSPLHF	TGTGCCAGCAGTTTGTCTAATTCACCCCTCCACTTT
once	TRBV3-1/TRBV3-2	-	TRBJ1-2	CASSQEEGIGYGYTF	TGTGCCAGCAGCCAAGAAGAGGGGATAGGGTATGGCTACACCTTC
-	TRBV7-2	-	TRBJ2-5	CASSPGQVTPQETQYF	TGTGCCAGCAGCCCGGGACAAGTAACCCCCCAAGAGACCCAGTACTTC
-	TRBV7-2	-	TRBJ2-7	CASSRDKQYEQYF	TGTGCCAGCAGCAGGGACAAGCAATACGAGCAGTACTTC
-	TRBV3-1/TRBV3-2	-	TRBJ2-1	CASSPPRGAGRFF	TGTGCCAGCAGCCCTCCCCGGGGGGCCGGCCGGTTCTTC